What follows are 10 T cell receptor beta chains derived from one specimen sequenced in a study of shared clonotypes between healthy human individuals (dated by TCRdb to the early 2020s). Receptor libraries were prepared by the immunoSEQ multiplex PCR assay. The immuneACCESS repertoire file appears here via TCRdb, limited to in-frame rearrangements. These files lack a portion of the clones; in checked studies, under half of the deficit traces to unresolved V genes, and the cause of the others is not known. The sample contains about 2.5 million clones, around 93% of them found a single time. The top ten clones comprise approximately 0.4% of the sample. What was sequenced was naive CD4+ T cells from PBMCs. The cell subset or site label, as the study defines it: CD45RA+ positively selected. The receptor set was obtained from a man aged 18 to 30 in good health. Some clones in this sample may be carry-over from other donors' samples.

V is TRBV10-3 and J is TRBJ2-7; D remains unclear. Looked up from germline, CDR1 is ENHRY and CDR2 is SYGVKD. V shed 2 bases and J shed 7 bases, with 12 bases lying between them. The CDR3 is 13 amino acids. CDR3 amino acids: CAISEIKEREQYF. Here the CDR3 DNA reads TGTGCCATCAGTGAGATCAAGGAACGGGAGCAGTACTTC.

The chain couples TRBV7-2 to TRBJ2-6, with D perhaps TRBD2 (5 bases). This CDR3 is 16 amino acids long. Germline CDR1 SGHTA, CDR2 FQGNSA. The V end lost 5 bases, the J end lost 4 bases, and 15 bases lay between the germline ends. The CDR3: CASSPGPSGGANVLTF. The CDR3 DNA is TGTGCCAGCAGCCCTGGGCCCTCGGGGGGGGCCAACGTCCTGACTTTC. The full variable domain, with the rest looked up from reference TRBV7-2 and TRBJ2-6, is GAGVSQSPSNKVTEKGKDVELRCDPISGHTALYWYRQSLGQGLEFLIYFQGNSAPDKSGLPSDRFSAERTGGSVSTLTIQRTQQEDSAVYLCASSPGPSGGANVLTFGAGSRLTVL.

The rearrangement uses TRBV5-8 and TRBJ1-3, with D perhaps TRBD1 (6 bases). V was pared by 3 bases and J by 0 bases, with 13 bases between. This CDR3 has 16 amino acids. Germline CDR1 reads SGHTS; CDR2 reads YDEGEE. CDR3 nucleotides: TGTGCCAGCAGCTCGAGGGGGGCCCTCTCTGGAAACACCATATATTTT. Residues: CASSSRGALSGNTIYF.

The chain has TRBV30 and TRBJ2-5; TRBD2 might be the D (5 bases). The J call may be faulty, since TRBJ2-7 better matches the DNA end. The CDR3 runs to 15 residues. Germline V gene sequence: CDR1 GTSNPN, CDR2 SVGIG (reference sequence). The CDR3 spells CAWSGGSAFRNEQYF. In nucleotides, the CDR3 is TGTGCCTGGAGTGGAGGGTCGGCCTTTCGGAACGAGCAGTACTTC.

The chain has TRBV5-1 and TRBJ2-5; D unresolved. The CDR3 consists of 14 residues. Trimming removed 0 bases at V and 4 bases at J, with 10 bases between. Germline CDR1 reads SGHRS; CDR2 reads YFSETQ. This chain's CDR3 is CASSLDPFLETQYF. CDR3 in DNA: TGCGCCAGCAGCTTGGATCCGTTCCTAGAGACCCAGTACTTC. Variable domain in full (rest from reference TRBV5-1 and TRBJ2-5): KAGVTQTPRYLIKTRGQQVTLSCSPISGHRSVSWYQQTPGQGLQFLFEYFSETQRNKGNFPGRFSGRQFSNSRSEMNVSTLELGDSALYLCASSLDPFLETQYFGPGTRLLVL.

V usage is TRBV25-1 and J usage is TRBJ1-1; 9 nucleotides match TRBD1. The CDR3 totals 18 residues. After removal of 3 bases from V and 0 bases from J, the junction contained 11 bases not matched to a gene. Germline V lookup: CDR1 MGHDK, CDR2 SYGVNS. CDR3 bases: TGTGCCAGCAGTGACGATCTCCGGGACAGGGACATGAACACTGAAGCTTTCTTT. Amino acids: CASSDDLRDRDMNTEAFF.

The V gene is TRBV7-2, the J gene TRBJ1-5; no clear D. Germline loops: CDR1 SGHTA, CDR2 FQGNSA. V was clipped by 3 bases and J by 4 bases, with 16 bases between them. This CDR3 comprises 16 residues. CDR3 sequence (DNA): TGTGCCAGCAGCTTGGACCGGACGGGTGGAAATCAGCCCCAGCATTTT. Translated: CASSLDRTGGNQPQHF.

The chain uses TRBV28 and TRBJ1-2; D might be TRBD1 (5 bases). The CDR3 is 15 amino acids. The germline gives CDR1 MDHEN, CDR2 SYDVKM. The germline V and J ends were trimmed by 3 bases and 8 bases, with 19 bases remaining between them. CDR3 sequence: CASSFRQNGVGGYTF. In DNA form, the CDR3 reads TGTGCCAGCAGTTTTAGACAGAATGGGGTTGGCGGCTACACCTTC.

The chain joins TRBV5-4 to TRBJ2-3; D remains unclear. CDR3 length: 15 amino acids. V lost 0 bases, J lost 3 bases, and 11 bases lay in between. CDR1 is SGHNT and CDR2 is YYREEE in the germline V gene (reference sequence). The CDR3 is CASSLANAVTDTQYF. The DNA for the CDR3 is TGTGCCAGCAGCTTGGCCAATGCGGTAACAGATACGCAGTATTTT.

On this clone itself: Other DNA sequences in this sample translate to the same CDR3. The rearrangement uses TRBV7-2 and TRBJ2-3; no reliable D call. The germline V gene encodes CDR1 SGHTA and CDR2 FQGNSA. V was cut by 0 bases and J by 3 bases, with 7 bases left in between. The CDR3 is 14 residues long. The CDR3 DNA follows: TGTGCCAGCAGCTTAGCGTTAGGAACAGATACGCAGTATTTT. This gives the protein CASSLALGTDTQYF.